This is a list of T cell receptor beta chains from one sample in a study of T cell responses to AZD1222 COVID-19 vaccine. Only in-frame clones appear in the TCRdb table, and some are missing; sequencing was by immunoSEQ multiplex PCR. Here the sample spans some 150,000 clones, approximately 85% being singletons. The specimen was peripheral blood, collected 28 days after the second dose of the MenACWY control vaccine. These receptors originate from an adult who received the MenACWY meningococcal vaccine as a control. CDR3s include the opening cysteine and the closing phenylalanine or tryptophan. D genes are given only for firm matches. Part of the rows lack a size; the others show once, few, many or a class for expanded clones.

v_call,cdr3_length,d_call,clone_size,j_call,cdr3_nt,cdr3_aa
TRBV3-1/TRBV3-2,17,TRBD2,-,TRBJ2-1,TGTGCCAGCAGCTCCCAGCAGACTAGCGGGCCGTACAATGAGCAGTTCTTC,CASSSQQTSGPYNEQFF
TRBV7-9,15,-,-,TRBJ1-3,TGTGCCAGCAGCTTAGCGGAGGCGGGTGGAAACACCATATATTTT,CASSLAEAGGNTIYF
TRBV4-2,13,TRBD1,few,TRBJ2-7,TGTGCCAGCAGTCACAGGGGGACCTACGAGCAGTACTTC,CASSHRGTYEQYF
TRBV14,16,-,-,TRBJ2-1,TGTGCCAGCAGCCAAGGGGCCGGGACTGCAGGGCGGGAGCAGTTCTTC,CASSQGAGTAGREQFF
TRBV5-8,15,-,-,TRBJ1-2,TGTGCCAGCAGCTTGGCTACCCGACAGTTCTACGGCTACACCTTC,CASSLATRQFYGYTF
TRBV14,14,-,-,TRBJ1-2,TGTGCCAGCAGCCCCTTGACAGTTAACTATGGCTACACCTTC,CASSPLTVNYGYTF
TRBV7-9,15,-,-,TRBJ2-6,TGTGCCAGCAGCTTAGTTAGCTCTGGGGCCAACGTCCTGACTTTC,CASSLVSSGANVLTF
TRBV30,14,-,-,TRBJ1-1,TGTGCCTGGACCAGGGCCGTGAGAGACACTGAAGCTTTCTTT,CAWTRAVRDTEAFF
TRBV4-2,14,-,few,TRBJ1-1,TGTGCCAGCAGCCCTCGGGGGGCTGGTACTGAAGCTTTCTTT,CASSPRGAGTEAFF
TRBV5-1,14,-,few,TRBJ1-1,TGCGCCAGCAGTACGGCGGAGAGGAACACTGAAGCTTTCTTT,CASSTAERNTEAFF
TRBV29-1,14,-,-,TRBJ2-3,TGCAGCGCTAGAGATGGGGTTTATACAGATACGCAGTATTTT,CSARDGVYTDTQYF
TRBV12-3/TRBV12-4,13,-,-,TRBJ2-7,TGTGCCAGCAGTTCTTCACAACCTTACGAGCAGTACTTC,CASSSSQPYEQYF
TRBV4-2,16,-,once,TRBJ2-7,TGTGCCAGCAGCCAGGACCTGACAGGCACCTCCTACGAGCAGTACTTC,CASSQDLTGTSYEQYF
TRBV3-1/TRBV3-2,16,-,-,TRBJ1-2,TGTGCCAGCAGCCAGATTGGACCGACAGCTAACTATGGCTACACCTTC,CASSQIGPTANYGYTF
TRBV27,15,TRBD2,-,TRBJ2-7,TGTGCCAGCAGATCAAGGGGGACTAGCCGTTACGAGCAGTACTTC,CASRSRGTSRYEQYF
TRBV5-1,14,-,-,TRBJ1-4,TGCGCCAGCACCCTAGGCGGGGATAATGAAAAACTGTTTTTT,CASTLGGDNEKLFF
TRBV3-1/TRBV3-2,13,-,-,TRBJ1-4,TGTGCCAGCAGCCGTACTAGAAGGGAAAAACTGTTTTTT,CASSRTRREKLFF
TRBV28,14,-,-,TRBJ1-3,TGTGCCAGCACCCCAAGGCCTGCGGGAAACACCATATATTTT,CASTPRPAGNTIYF
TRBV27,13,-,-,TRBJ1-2,TGTGCCAGCAGTTTAGTGGGGGCGCTTGGCTACACCTTC,CASSLVGALGYTF
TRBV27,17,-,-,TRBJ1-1,TGTGCCAGCAGTTTGCTTTATGTGGGGGGAGGGAACACTGAAGCTTTCTTT,CASSLLYVGGGNTEAFF
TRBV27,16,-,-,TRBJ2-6,TGTGCCAGCACAGGGAGGCAAGGCTCTGGGGCCAACGTCCTGACTTTC,CASTGRQGSGANVLTF
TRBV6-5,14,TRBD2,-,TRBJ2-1,TGTGCCTCAAGAGCGGGACTAGCGATAGATGAGCAGTTCTTC,CASRAGLAIDEQFF
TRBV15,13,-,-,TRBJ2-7,TGTGCCACCAGCGATTCAAGCTCCTACGAGCAGTACTTC,CATSDSSSYEQYF
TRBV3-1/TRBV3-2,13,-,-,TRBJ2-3,TGTGCCAGCAGCCAGGCTGGAACAGATACGCAGTATTTT,CASSQAGTDTQYF
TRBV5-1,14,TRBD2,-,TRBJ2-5,TGCGCCAGCAGCTCAGGTCGGGGGGGAGAGACCCAGTACTTC,CASSSGRGGETQYF
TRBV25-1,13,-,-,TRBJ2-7,TGTGCCAGCAGTGTGAGCTTCTCCTACGAGCAGTACTTC,CASSVSFSYEQYF
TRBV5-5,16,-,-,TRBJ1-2,TGTGCCAGCAGCTTGGTAGGTGTCGGAGCTAACTATGGCTACACCTTC,CASSLVGVGANYGYTF
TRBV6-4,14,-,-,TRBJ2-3,TGTGCCAGCAGTGATGGCCAGGGGTCAGATACGCAGTATTTT,CASSDGQGSDTQYF
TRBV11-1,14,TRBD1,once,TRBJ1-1,TGTGCCAGCAGCCTAATTACAGGGGGCACTGAAGCTTTCTTT,CASSLITGGTEAFF
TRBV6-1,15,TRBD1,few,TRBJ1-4,TGTGCCAGCAGTGATTTGACAGGGGCTAATGAAAAACTGTTTTTT,CASSDLTGANEKLFF
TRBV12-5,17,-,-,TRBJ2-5,TGTGCTAGTGGTTTGGGGGGCGGCAGGGCCCGTCTAGGGGCCCAGTACTTC,CASGLGGGRARLGAQYF
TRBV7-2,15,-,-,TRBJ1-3,TGTGCCAGCAGCTTAATCAGCCCTGCTGGAAACACCATATATTTT,CASSLISPAGNTIYF
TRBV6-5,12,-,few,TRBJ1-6,TGTGCCAGCTCGGGCCGTAATTCACCCCTCCACTTT,CASSGRNSPLHF
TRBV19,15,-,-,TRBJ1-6,TGTGCCAGTAGTATGGAACGCGAACCAAATTCACCCCTCCACTTT,CASSMEREPNSPLHF